The T cell receptor beta chain described here comes from a study of blood T cells in healthy people across ages. Study outcomes and limitations: With age, beta diversity per million T cells declined roughly linearly, significantly by 30 to 40.

Through a sample-barcoded 5' primer and a J-beta primer mix, a second PCR was run for roughly 6 to 11 cycles. Through a template-switch adaptor with 12 random nucleotides, each cDNA molecule received a tag. TCRdb recomputed calls from the 5' RACE reads with MiXCR, one row per CDR3 protein. Among some 1,800,000 distinct CDR3 sequences listed, roughly 43% were seen once. This clonotype was picked up a small number of times. The antigen remains undetermined. Germline CDR1 reads SGDLS; CDR2 reads YYNGEE. V lost 0 bases and J lost 6, with 6 bases in between. This CDR3 has 12 residues. This TCR was recovered from a human donor in good health. This chain links TRBV9 with TRBJ1-2; D unresolved. Sequencing input: blood. This chain's CDR3 is CASSVDPHGYTF. CDR3 sequence (DNA): TGTGCCAGCAGCGTAGACCCTCATGGCTACACCTTC.